The 29 T cell receptor beta chains given below trace back to one sample, sequenced in a study of blood T cells in healthy people across ages. Together with a sample-barcoded 5' primer, a J-beta primer mix was included in a second PCR lasting roughly 6 to 12 cycles. TCRdb independently ran MiXCR on the 5' RACE reads; one entry per CDR3 protein. The sample has more than 800,000 distinct CDR3 sequences; roughly 26% are singletons. The sequencing input was blood. The source is a woman of 80 years or more in good health.

There are many counts of this clonotype. This sequence joins TRBV7-2 and TRBJ2-7, with 7 nucleotides matching TRBD1. The trim removed 4 bases at V and 4 bases at J, leaving 7 bases unmatched. This CDR3 region has 14 residues. Germline CDR1 reads SGHTA; CDR2 reads FQGNSA. This CDR3 is CASSSQGTAYEQYF. In DNA form, the CDR3 reads TGTGCCAGCAGCTCACAGGGGACGGCTTACGAGCAGTACTTC.

This clonotype was picked up a small number of times. The CDR3 loop reads CASSPRDIKGEQYF. The CDR3 coding sequence is TGTGCCAGCAGTCCCCGGGACATTAAGGGCGAGCAGTACTTC. The J gene is TRBJ2-7, the V gene TRBV6-1, with D possibly matching TRBD1 (6 bases). The ends were cut back, 5 bases at V and 6 bases at J, with 17 bases in the middle. Germline assignment: CDR1 MNHNS and CDR2 SASEGT. The CDR3 is 14 amino acids.

Ten or more counts support this clonotype. This chain uses TRBV20-1 with TRBJ2-5; 14 bases match TRBD2. The CDR3 covers 15 residues. In germline, CDR1 is DFQATT, CDR2 SNEGSKA (reference sequence). V lost 5 bases, J lost 4 bases, and 6 bases stayed unmatched. CDR3 residues: CSAPPGLAGVETQYF. DNA of the CDR3: TGCAGTGCTCCGCCGGGACTAGCGGGGGTAGAGACCCAGTACTTC.

By share, this clonotype counts as medium-sized (0.01 to 0.1%). The chain combines TRBV7-9 with TRBJ2-5, with 10 bases aligning to TRBD2. Per the germline V gene, CDR1 is SEHNR and CDR2 is FQNEAQ (reference sequence). J lost 3 bases, V lost 3 bases, and 4 bases had no gene match. There are 15 residues in the CDR3. The DNA of the CDR3 is TGTGCCAGCAGCTTCCCTACTAGCGGGGAAGAGACCCAGTACTTC. Protein sequence: CASSFPTSGEETQYF.

This clonotype was counted many times. This sequence joins TRBV20-1 and TRBJ1-6; 7 nucleotides align to TRBD1. Germline V CDR1 and CDR2: DFQATT, SNEGSKA (reference sequence). V lost 3 bases and J lost 7; bases outside the gene matches: 3. CDR3 length equals 13 residues. The DNA for the CDR3 is TGCAGTGCTAGGCGACAGGGAAATTCACCCCTCCACTTT. Translated, it gives CSARRQGNSPLHF.

The chain combines TRBV2 with TRBJ2-2; 7 bases fit TRBD1. The CDR3 is 15 residues long. Germline V gives CDR1 SNHLY, CDR2 FYNNEI. After removal of 0 bases from V and 5 bases from J, the junction contained 3 bases not matched to a gene. The CDR3 region is CASSEALTGTGELFF. The CDR3 DNA sequence: TGTGCCAGCAGTGAAGCTTTGACAGGGACCGGGGAGCTGTTTTTT. Full variable domain (rest looked up from reference TRBV2 and TRBJ2-2): EPEVTQTPSHQVTQMGQEVILRCVPISNHLYFYWYRQILGQKVEFLVSFYNNEISEKSEIFDDQFSVERPDGSNFTLKIRSTKLEDSAMYFCASSEALTGTGELFFGEGSRLTVL.

This chain uses TRBV20-1 with TRBJ2-5; 9 nucleotides agree with TRBD2. CDR1 is DFQATT and CDR2 is SNEGSKA in the germline V gene (reference sequence). The CDR3 totals 15 residues. V trimming: 3 bases; J trimming: 7 bases; junction bases outside the gene matches: 12. CDR3 amino acids: CSARQAGGPRGTQYF. Here the CDR3 DNA reads TGCAGTGCTAGGCAAGCGGGGGGCCCCCGGGGGACCCAGTACTTC.

This clonotype has a count of ten or more. The J gene is TRBJ1-4, the V gene TRBV4-3, with D hard to call. The V and J ends lost 4 bases and 8 bases respectively, with 11 bases between them. Germline V gene lookup returns CDR1 LGHNA and CDR2 YSLEER. The CDR3 consists of 13 residues. This CDR3 reads CASSRQVFEKLFF. As DNA, the CDR3 is TGCGCCAGCAGCCGCCAAGTTTTCGAAAAACTGTTTTTT.

There are a few counts of this clonotype. The J gene is TRBJ2-7, the V gene TRBV30; 7 bases line up with TRBD1. V dropped 5 bases and J dropped 3; count of bases not matched to a gene: 7. This CDR3 is built from 13 residues. CDR1 and CDR2 (germline): GTSNPN, SVGIG (reference sequence). In DNA form, the CDR3 reads TGTGCCTGGTCCAGGGGGTTGAGCTACGAGCAGTACTTC. This sequence encodes CAWSRGLSYEQYF.

Many counts were recorded for this clonotype. The CDR3 region has the DNA TGTGCCAGCAGTTCCTGGACAGGGGGTCAGCCCCAGCATTTT. Protein: CASSSWTGGQPQHF. V gene TRBV12-3 or TRBV12-4 combines with J gene TRBJ1-5; TRBD1 agrees at 10 bases. J lost 6 bases, V lost 4 bases, and 3 bases had no gene match. The CDR3 has 14 residues.

As for this clonotype: A read error may be the cause here, since a much bigger clone is one base away. The chain has TRBV12-3 or TRBV12-4 and TRBJ2-1; D not certain. The CDR3 contains 13 residues. Trimming shortened V by 8 bases and J by 13 bases, and 21 bases separated the two germline ends. As DNA, the CDR3 is TGTGCCAGCGCCGTACAAGCCCAAGAGACCCAGTTCTTC. It yields the protein CASAVQAQETQFF.

The genes are TRBV12-3 or TRBV12-4 and TRBJ2-1; D uncertain. This CDR3 region has 14 residues. With 4 bases removed from V and 13 bases from J, the gap between germline ends came to 20 bases. CDR3 residues: CASSSGRLQETQFF. Written as DNA, the CDR3 is TGTGCCAGCAGTTCCGGACGGCTCCAAGAGACCCAGTTCTTC.

This clonotype was counted ten times or more. This sequence joins TRBV10-3 and TRBJ2-7, with 7 nucleotides matching TRBD1. This CDR3 has 15 amino acids. Per the germline V gene, CDR1 is ENHRY and CDR2 is SYGVKD. Germline trimming cut 6 bases from V and 2 bases from J; bases unmatched to any gene: 10. CDR3 amino acids: CAIRASGTGAYEQYF. DNA for the CDR3: TGTGCCATCAGGGCCTCTGGCACAGGGGCCTACGAGCAGTACTTC.

This clonotype was detected ten times or more. The V and J genes are TRBV7-2 and TRBJ1-1, with D possibly TRBD1 on 6 matching bases. Germline loops: CDR1 SGHTA, CDR2 FQGNSA. Trimming took off 1 base at V and 5 bases at J, with 14 bases between the two ends. This CDR3 has 15 amino acids. The CDR3 is CASSLVQGQGTEAFF. For the CDR3, the DNA is TGTGCCAGCAGCTTAGTCCAGGGGCAGGGTACTGAAGCTTTCTTT.

The chain joins TRBV29-1 to TRBJ2-3; 7 bases match TRBD2. V was clipped by 3 bases and J by 5 bases; unmatched bases: 5. This CDR3 comprises 13 residues. The germline V gene encodes CDR1 SQVTM and CDR2 ANQGSEA. CDR3: CSVDGRELDTQYF. The CDR3 nucleotides are TGCAGCGTTGATGGGAGGGAATTAGATACGCAGTATTTT.

Ten or more counts support this clonotype. The chain recombines TRBV7-2 with TRBJ2-5; the D call may be TRBD1 or TRBD2 (6 bases each). CDR1 is SGHTA, CDR2 FQGNSA, per germline. The CDR3 is 15 amino acids. Between the trimmed V and J ends, which lost 1 base and 4 bases, there was a span of 13 bases. DNA for the CDR3: TGTGCCAGCAGCTTAGGGGCCAGGGGAGGAGAGACCCAGTACTTC. This gives the protein CASSLGARGGETQYF.

As regards this clonotype: A single base separates this from a much larger clone, so it may be a read error. The genes are TRBV7-2 and TRBJ2-7; D is unclear. The CDR3 has 12 residues. The V gene lost 3 bases and the J gene lost 6 bases, with 9 bases spanning the gap. CDR1 is SGHTA and CDR2 is FQGNSA in the germline V gene. CDR3 in DNA: TGTGCCAGCAGCTTGGCACACGGCGAGCAGTACTTC. Amino acid sequence: CASSLAHGEQYF.

This clonotype occurred many times. This chain joins TRBV7-9 and TRBJ2-5, with a possible D match to TRBD2 (7 bases). V gave up 5 bases and J gave up 5 bases, with 21 bases separating them. Looked up from germline, CDR1 is SEHNR and CDR2 is FQNEAQ (reference sequence). The CDR3 sequence is 16 residues long. The CDR3 DNA follows: TGTGCCAGCAGCCGGGAGGTGATACAGGGTAGGGAGACCCAGTACTTC. Encoded protein: CASSREVIQGRETQYF.

DNA for the CDR3: TGTGCCAGCAGTTACGGGTACCGGGACTTTTACAATGAGCAGTTCTTC. As protein: CASSYGYRDFYNEQFF. The chain employs TRBV6-6 and TRBJ2-1; D possibly corresponds to TRBD2 (6 bases). CDR1 MNHNY and CDR2 SVGAGI come from the germline V gene (reference sequence). The CDR3 consists of 16 residues. The V end was cut by 2 bases, the J end by 4 bases, with 15 bases between.

This clonotype was recorded many times. The genes are TRBV6-1 and TRBJ2-1; 7 positions agree with TRBD1. Trimming removed 3 bases from V and 0 bases from J; junction bases left unmatched: 2. The CDR3 spans 15 residues. Germline CDR1 reads MNHNS; CDR2 reads SASEGT. CDR3 sequence reads: CASSEGTVSYNEQFF. For the CDR3, the DNA is TGTGCCAGCAGTGAGGGGACAGTCTCCTACAATGAGCAGTTCTTC.

This clonotype was seen a single time. This chain links TRBV15 with TRBJ1-5; D unresolved. Trimming took off 5 bases at V and 0 bases at J, with 11 bases between the two ends. CDR3 size: 15 residues. Germline CDR1 reads LNHNV; CDR2 reads YYDKDF (reference sequence). The CDR3 reads CATSGGSRSNQPQHF. For the CDR3, the DNA is TGTGCCACCAGCGGTGGAAGTCGTAGCAATCAGCCCCAGCATTTT.

This clonotype was counted ten times or more. V and J are TRBV6-2 or TRBV6-3 and TRBJ1-2, with D perhaps TRBD1 (5 bases). This CDR3 contains 14 residues. Trimming removed 7 bases from V and 2 bases from J, with 14 bases in between. Germline CDR1 reads MNHEY; CDR2 reads SVGEGT. Here the CDR3 DNA reads TGTGCCAGCACTCTCCGGGGGTTCAACTATGGCTACACCTTC. Translated: CASTLRGFNYGYTF.

This clonotype appeared many times. The chain recombines TRBV25-1 with TRBJ2-5; D unclear. The CDR3 extends over 13 amino acids. Germline V gene lookup returns CDR1 MGHDK and CDR2 SYGVNS. Trimming left V 5 bases short and J 5 bases short, with 12 bases between. CDR3 sequence: CASSSSTEETQYF. CDR3 bases: TGTGCCAGCAGTTCGAGCACTGAGGAGACCCAGTACTTC.

The CDR3 region is CASSINDRGSSPLHF. As DNA, the CDR3 is TGTGCCAGCAGCATAAACGACAGGGGGAGTTCACCCCTCCACTTT. The chain has TRBV5-6 and TRBJ1-6; 9 bases fit TRBD1. This CDR3 has 15 residues. The germline V gene has CDR1 SGHDT and CDR2 YYEEEE. V trimming: 4 bases; J trimming: 9 bases; junction bases outside the gene matches: 8. The full variable domain, rest sourced from reference TRBV5-6 and TRBJ1-6, is DAGVTQSPTHLIKTRGQQVTLRCSPKSGHDTVSWYQQALGQGPQFIFQYYEEEERQRGNFPDRFSGHQFPNYSSELNVNALLLGDSALYLCASSINDRGSSPLHFGNGTRLTVT.

This clonotype occurred many times. V usage is TRBV6-2 or TRBV6-3 and J usage is TRBJ2-7; D not certain. The V gene lost 5 bases and the J gene lost 2 bases, with 10 bases spanning the gap. The V gene's germline CDR1 is MNHEY and CDR2 SVGEGT. The CDR3 sequence is 13 residues long. CDR3 amino acids: CASSVGPAYEQYF. CDR3 nucleotide sequence: TGTGCCAGCAGTGTGGGCCCAGCCTACGAGCAGTACTTC.

This sequence joins TRBV25-1 and TRBJ2-5, with 8 positions matching TRBD1. Looked up from germline, CDR1 is MGHDK and CDR2 is SYGVNS. CDR3 length equals 14 residues. With V trimmed by 3 bases and J by 3 bases, 3 bases remained unmatched. CDR3 in DNA: TGTGCCAGCAGTGACTGGACAGGGAAAGAGACCCAGTACTTC. This sequence encodes CASSDWTGKETQYF.

Comments on this clonotype: A clone one base away is much larger, so this may be a read error. V and J are TRBV12-3 or TRBV12-4 and TRBJ2-7; 8 nucleotides agree with TRBD2. The CDR3 totals 16 residues. CDR3 in amino acids: CASSLGGGISSCEQYF. DNA of the CDR3: TGTGCCAGCAGTTTGGGCGGGGGGATTAGCTCCTGCGAGCAGTACTTC.

This clonotype was seen at least ten times. The chain couples TRBV5-1 to TRBJ2-1, with D possibly being TRBD2 (6 bases). V lost 4 bases, J lost 7 bases, and 12 bases lay in between. This CDR3 contains 13 residues. CDR1 and CDR2 (germline): SGHRS, YFSETQ. The CDR3 DNA sequence: TGCGCCAGCAGCCTTAATCTAGCGAATGAGCAGTTCTTC. Encoded protein: CASSLNLANEQFF.

This clonotype was seen many times. This rearrangement joins TRBV5-1 to TRBJ1-4, with D uncertain. This CDR3 is built from 15 residues. V was trimmed by 4 bases and J by 0 bases, leaving 10 bases between them. Germline V CDR1 and CDR2: SGHRS, YFSETQ. The DNA for the CDR3 is TGCGCCAGCAGCGAAGACACCGCAACTAATGAAAAACTGTTTTTT. Its translation is CASSEDTATNEKLFF.